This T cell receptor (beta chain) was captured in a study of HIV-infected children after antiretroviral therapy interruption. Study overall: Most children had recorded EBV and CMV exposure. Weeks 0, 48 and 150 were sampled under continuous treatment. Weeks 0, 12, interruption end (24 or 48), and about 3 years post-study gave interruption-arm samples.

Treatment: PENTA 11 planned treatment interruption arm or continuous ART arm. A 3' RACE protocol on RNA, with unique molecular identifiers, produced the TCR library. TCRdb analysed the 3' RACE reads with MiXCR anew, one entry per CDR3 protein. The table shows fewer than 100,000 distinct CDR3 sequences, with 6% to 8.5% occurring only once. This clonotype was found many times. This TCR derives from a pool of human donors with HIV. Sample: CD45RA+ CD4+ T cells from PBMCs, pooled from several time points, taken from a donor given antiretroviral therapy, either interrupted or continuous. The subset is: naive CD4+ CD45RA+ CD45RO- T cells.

In DNA form, the CDR3 reads TGTGCCAGCAGCTCTAGCCCAGGCTACAATGAGCAGTTCTTC. Encoded protein: CASSSSPGYNEQFF. The rearrangement joins TRBV7-9 to TRBJ2-1; perhaps TRBD2 as D (5 bases). This CDR3 comprises 14 residues. The V end was cut by 4 bases, the J end by 3 bases, with 10 bases between. Per germline, CDR1 SEHNR and CDR2 FQNEAQ (reference sequence). The full variable domain, in which reference TRBV7-9 and TRBJ2-1 provide the parts outside the CDR3, is DTGVSQNPRHKITKRGQNVTFRCDPISEHNRLYWYRQTLGQGPEFLTYFQNEAQLEKSRLLSDRFSAERPKGSFSTLEIQRTEQGDSAMYLCASSSSPGYNEQFFGPGTRLTVL.